The clone carrying this T cell receptor (beta chain) was picked up a small number of times. Preparing the TCRbeta library involved the use of unique molecular identifiers. MiXCR was run by TCRdb on the PCR reads, yielding one entry per CDR3 protein. The sample comprises some 70,000 distinct CDR3 sequences, more than 5.5% of which are singletons, and 2.5% rests with the top ten. This entry comes from a study of T-cell reconstitution after alpha-beta-depleted transplantation in children. The CDR3 is made up of 16 amino acids. The germline V gene has CDR1 KGHSH and CDR2 LQKENI. The ends lost 2 bases at V and 3 bases at J; junction bases unmatched: 10.

The starting material was PBMCs from the stem cell graft donor, obtained from the stem cell graft. The rearrangement uses TRBV18 and TRBJ2-7; 7 bases match TRBD1. The source of this sequence is a human donor who donated a stem cell graft to a child with acute lymphoblastic leukemia. The CDR3 DNA reads TGTGCCAGCTCACCAACCCTCCAGGGGGTACTCTACGAGCAGTACTTC. Protein sequence: CASSPTLQGVLYEQYF.